The 5 T cell receptor beta chains below all came from one sample that was sequenced in a study of blood T cell repertoires in COVID-19. TCRdb's copy holds only in-frame clones and misses some; the assay was immunoSEQ multiplex PCR. The sample consists of about 210,000 clones, about 91% of them appearing once. Specimen: peripheral blood. These receptors originate from a man between 18 and 29 years old with active or convalescent COVID-19.

The J gene is TRBJ2-7, the V gene TRBV3-1 (or the pseudogene TRBV3-2); perhaps TRBD2 as D (6 bases). CDR3 length equals 15 residues. Between the trimmed V and J ends, which lost 6 bases and 3 bases, there was a span of 18 bases. The germline V gene encodes CDR1 LGHDT and CDR2 YNNKEL (reference sequence). CDR3 nucleotide sequence: TGTGCCAGCAGGGGTCGGACTGGAGGGTTCTACGAGCAGTACTTC. This encodes CASRGRTGGFYEQYF.

The J gene is TRBJ2-3, the V gene TRBV5-1, with 10 bases matching TRBD2. The CDR3 has 16 amino acids. Germline V lookup: CDR1 SGHRS, CDR2 YFSETQ. V lost 3 bases to trimming and J lost 4 bases; unmatched junction nucleotides: 8. The CDR3 nucleotides are TGCGCCAGCAGCTCGACCTCACTAGCGGGATCAGATACGCAGTATTTT. The encoded protein is CASSSTSLAGSDTQYF.

CDR3 protein: CASSPGRGTNSYEQYF. The CDR3 DNA sequence: TGTGCCAGCAGCCCGGGGCGGGGAACTAACTCCTACGAGCAGTACTTC. V is TRBV7-8 and J is TRBJ2-7; TRBD2 might be the D (6 bases). Germline V gene lookup returns CDR1 SGHVS and CDR2 FQNEAQ. The V end was cut by 5 bases, the J end by 0 bases, with 17 bases between. The CDR3 is made up of 16 amino acids.

This clone was picked up a small number of times. The rearrangement uses TRBV27 and TRBJ1-3; perhaps TRBD1 as D (5 bases). V lost 4 bases and J 3 bases, leaving 10 bases between the germline ends. The CDR3 totals 14 residues. The germline gives CDR1 MNHEY, CDR2 SMNVEV (reference sequence). The CDR3 spells CASSSPGLGNTIYF. The CDR3 nucleotides read TGTGCCAGCAGTTCACCGGGACTTGGAAACACCATATATTTT.

This clone was counted a few times. The J gene is TRBJ2-7, the V gene TRBV6-5; TRBD1 is a possible D gene (5 bases). This CDR3 region has 15 residues. The germline V gene has CDR1 MNHEY and CDR2 SVGAGI. The germline V and J ends were trimmed by 7 bases and 2 bases, with 18 bases remaining between them. As DNA, the CDR3 is TGTGCCAGCAATACTATGCGAGGACAACCCTACGAGCAGTACTTC. Encoded protein: CASNTMRGQPYEQYF.